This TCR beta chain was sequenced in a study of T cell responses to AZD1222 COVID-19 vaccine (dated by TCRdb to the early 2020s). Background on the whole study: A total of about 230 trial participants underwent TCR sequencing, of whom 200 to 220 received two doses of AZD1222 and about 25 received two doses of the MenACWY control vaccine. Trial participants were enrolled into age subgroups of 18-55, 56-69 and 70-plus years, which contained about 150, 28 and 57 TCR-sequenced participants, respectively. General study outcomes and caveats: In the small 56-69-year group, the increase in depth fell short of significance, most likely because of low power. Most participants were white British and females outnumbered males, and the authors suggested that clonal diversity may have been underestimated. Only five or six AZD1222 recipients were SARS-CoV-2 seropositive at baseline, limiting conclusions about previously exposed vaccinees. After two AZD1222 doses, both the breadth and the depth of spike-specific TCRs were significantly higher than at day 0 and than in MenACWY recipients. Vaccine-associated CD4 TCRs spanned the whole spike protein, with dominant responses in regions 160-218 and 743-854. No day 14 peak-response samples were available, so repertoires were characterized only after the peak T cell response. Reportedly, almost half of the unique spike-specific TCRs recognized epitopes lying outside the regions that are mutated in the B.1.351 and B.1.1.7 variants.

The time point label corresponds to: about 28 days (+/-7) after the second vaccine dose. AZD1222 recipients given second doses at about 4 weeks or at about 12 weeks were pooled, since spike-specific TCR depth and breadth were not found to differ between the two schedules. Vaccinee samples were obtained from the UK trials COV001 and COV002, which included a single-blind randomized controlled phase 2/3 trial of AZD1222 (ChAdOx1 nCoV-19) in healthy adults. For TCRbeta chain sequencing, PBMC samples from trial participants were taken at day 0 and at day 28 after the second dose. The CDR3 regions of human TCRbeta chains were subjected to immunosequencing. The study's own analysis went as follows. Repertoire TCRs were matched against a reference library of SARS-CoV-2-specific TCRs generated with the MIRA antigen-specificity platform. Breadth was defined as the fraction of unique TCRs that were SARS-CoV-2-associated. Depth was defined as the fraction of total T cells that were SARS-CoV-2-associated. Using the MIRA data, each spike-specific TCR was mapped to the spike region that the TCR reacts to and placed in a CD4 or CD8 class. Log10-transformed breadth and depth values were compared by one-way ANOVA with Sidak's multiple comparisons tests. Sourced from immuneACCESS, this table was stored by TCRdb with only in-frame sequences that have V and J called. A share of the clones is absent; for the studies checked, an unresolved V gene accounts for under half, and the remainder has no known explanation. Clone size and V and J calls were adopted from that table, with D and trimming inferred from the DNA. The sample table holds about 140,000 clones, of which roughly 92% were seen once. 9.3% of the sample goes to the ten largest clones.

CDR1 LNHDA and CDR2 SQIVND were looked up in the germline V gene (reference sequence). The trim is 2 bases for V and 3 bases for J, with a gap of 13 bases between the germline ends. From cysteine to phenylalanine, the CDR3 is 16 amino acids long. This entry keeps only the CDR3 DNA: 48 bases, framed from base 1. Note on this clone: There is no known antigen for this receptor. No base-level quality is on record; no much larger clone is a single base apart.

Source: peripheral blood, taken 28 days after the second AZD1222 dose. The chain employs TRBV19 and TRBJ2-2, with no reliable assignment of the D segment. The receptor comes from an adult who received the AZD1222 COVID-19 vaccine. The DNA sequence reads TGTGCCAGTAGTATAAAACCCCAGATCGACACCGGGGAGCTGTTTTTT. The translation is CASSIKPQIDTGELFF.